The 24 T cell receptor beta chains reported below all come from one sample, sequenced in a study of blood T cell repertoires in COVID-19 (dated by TCRdb to 2020 to 2022). Library creation used the immunoSEQ multiplex PCR assay. TCRdb retrieved this table from immuneACCESS and kept in-frame rearrangements only. Not all clones are present; in checked studies, unresolved V genes account for under half, and no reason is known for the remainder. The sample table contains about 480,000 clones; only one count was recorded for 88% of them. Of the sample, 1.5% to 2% is held by the ten largest clones. Material for sequencing was PBMCs or T cells enriched from blood (not recorded which). The receptors were sampled from a woman in her forties who had recovered from COVID-19.

The chain joins TRBV30 to TRBJ1-2; maybe TRBD1 (5 bases). From germline, CDR1 is GTSNPN and CDR2 SVGIG (reference sequence). Trimming cost V 5 bases and J 4 bases, with 17 bases left between them. This CDR3 comprises 14 residues. DNA for the CDR3: TGTGCCTGGCACCGACACCCGGGGGGCTATGGCTACACCTTC. This codes for CAWHRHPGGYGYTF. Full variable domain (missing parts from reference TRBV30 and TRBJ1-2): SQTIHQWPATLVQPVGSPLSLECTVEGTSNPNLYWYRQAAGRGLQLLFYSVGIGQISSEVPQNLSASRPQDRQFILSSKKLLLSDSGFYLCAWHRHPGGYGYTFGSGTRLTVV.

Note on this clone: A much larger clone sits a single nucleotide away, making a read error possible. The chain has TRBV7-9 and TRBJ2-2; a possible D gene is TRBD1 (6 bases). The CDR3 is 12 amino acids. Germline CDR1 is SEHNR and CDR2 is FQNEAQ (reference sequence). Trimming removed 5 bases at V and 6 bases at J, with 7 bases between. The CDR3 bases are TGTGCCAGCAGCCCAGGGGCCGGGGAGCTGTTTTTT. Its translation: CASSPGAGELFF. The full variable domain, in which reference TRBV7-9 and TRBJ2-2 provide the parts outside the CDR3, is DTGVSQNPRHKITKRGQNVTFRCDPISEHNRLYWYRQTLGQGPEFLTYFQNEAQLEKSRLLSDRFSAERPKGSFSTLEIQRTEQGDSAMYLCASSPGAGELFFGEGSRLTVL.

The chain employs TRBV9 and TRBJ1-3, with a possible D match to TRBD1 (6 bases). V was pared by 4 bases and J by 9 bases, with 20 bases between. CDR3 length equals 15 residues. The germline gives CDR1 SGDLS, CDR2 YYNGEE. The CDR3 sequence: CASSPPGTGHATIYF. The CDR3 nucleotides are TGTGCCAGCAGCCCCCCCGGAACAGGGCATGCCACCATATATTTT.

The DNA of the CDR3 is TGTGCCAGCAGTTTTGGTAGCGGGGGGTACGAGCAGTACTTC. Residues: CASSFGSGGYEQYF. The chain couples TRBV28 to TRBJ2-7; TRBD2 aligns across 10 bases. Germline V gene data show CDR1 as MDHEN and CDR2 as SYDVKM. This CDR3 contains 14 residues. After removal of 3 bases from V and 4 bases from J, the junction contained 3 bases not matched to a gene. Looking up the rest from reference TRBV28 and TRBJ2-7 gives the full variable domain: DVKVTQSSRYLVKRTGEKVFLECVQDMDHENMFWYRQDPGLGLRLIYFSYDVKMKEKGDIPEGYSVSREKKERFSLILESASTNQTSMYLCASSFGSGGYEQYFGPGTRLTVT.

In this sample, this clone turned up once. The genes are TRBV3-1 (or the pseudogene TRBV3-2) and TRBJ2-3, with 9 bases lining up with TRBD1. The J segment lost 3 bases and the V segment lost 2 bases, leaving 6 bases of the junction unmatched. CDR1 and CDR2 (germline): LGHDT, YNNKEL (reference sequence). The CDR3 is made up of 16 amino acids. CDR3: CASSQLRDRVTDTQYF. The CDR3 DNA reads TGTGCCAGCAGCCAACTCCGGGACAGGGTAACAGATACGCAGTATTTT.

This clone occurred once. This rearrangement joins TRBV24-1 to TRBJ2-2; 8 nucleotides line up with TRBD1. With 9 bases clipped from V and 3 bases from J, the junction kept 8 bases outside the gene matches. CDR3 size: 15 residues. Germline CDR1 reads KGHDR; CDR2 reads SFDVKD. The CDR3 spells CATEASGGYTGELFF. The CDR3 nucleotides read TGTGCCACCGAAGCATCAGGGGGCTACACCGGGGAGCTGTTTTTT.

The chain links TRBV19 to TRBJ1-5; 9 bases match TRBD1. V trimming: 5 bases; J trimming: 3 bases; junction bases outside the gene matches: 17. CDR1 is LNHDA, CDR2 SQIVND, per germline (reference sequence). This CDR3 contains 19 residues. In DNA form, the CDR3 reads TGTGCCAGTAGTTACCCCACGGGACAGGGCATCCCCCTCAATCAGCCCCAGCATTTT. Its protein product is CASSYPTGQGIPLNQPQHF. Full variable domain (rest looked up from reference TRBV19 and TRBJ1-5): DGGITQSPKYLFRKEGQNVTLSCEQNLNHDAMYWYRQDPGQGLRLIYYSQIVNDFQKGDIAEGYSVSREKKESFPLTVTSAQKNPTAFYLCASSYPTGQGIPLNQPQHFGDGTRLSIL.

The chain links TRBV7-6 to TRBJ2-5; the match to TRBD2 covers 13 bases. The CDR3 totals 22 residues. V gave up 4 bases and J gave up 5 bases; unmatched junction bases: 25. Germline CDR1 is SGHVS and CDR2 is FNYEAQ. The CDR3 spells CASSSFSAGGAQGTSGTETQYF. CDR3 DNA: TGTGCCAGCAGCTCATTTTCCGCAGGGGGCGCTCAAGGGACTAGCGGGACGGAGACCCAGTACTTC.

Of note for this clone: Other DNA sequences within the sample encode an identical CDR3. The chain couples TRBV19 to TRBJ1-1, with D unresolved. Trimming took 2 bases from V and 0 from J, leaving 4 bases between them. The CDR3 is made up of 13 amino acids. CDR1 is LNHDA and CDR2 is SQIVND in the germline V gene (reference sequence). This CDR3 reads CASSISLNTEAFF. CDR3 bases: TGTGCCAGTAGTATATCTTTGAACACTGAAGCTTTCTTT.

J is TRBJ2-1 and V is TRBV5-8, with TRBD2 matching over 9 bases. The CDR3 runs to 15 residues. CDR1 is SGHTS, CDR2 YDEGEE, per germline. V lost 3 bases, J lost 8 bases, and 9 bases stayed unmatched. In DNA, the CDR3 is TGTGCCAGCAGCTCGTGGGTAGCGGGAGTCGATGAGCAGTTCTTC. This encodes CASSSWVAGVDEQFF.

The chain is built from TRBV6-2 or TRBV6-3 and TRBJ1-5; D is unresolved. Trimming left V 0 bases short and J 4 bases short, with 7 bases between. This CDR3 has 14 amino acids. Germline-derived CDR1 and CDR2 are MNHEY and SVGEGT. The CDR3 is CASSYSGSNQPQHF. The DNA for the CDR3 is TGTGCCAGCAGTTACTCCGGGAGTAATCAGCCCCAGCATTTT.

The rearrangement links TRBV7-2 to TRBJ2-7, with TRBD1 matching over 7 bases. Germline values: CDR1 SGHTA, CDR2 FQGNSA. The V gene end was trimmed by 4 bases and the J gene end by 1 base; junction bases not matched to a gene: 1. The CDR3 is made up of 13 amino acids. CDR3: CASSSDRSYEQYF. CDR3 in DNA: TGTGCCAGCAGCTCGGACAGGTCCTACGAGCAGTACTTC.

The chain links TRBV30 to TRBJ1-2; 7 bases are shared with TRBD1. CDR3 length: 16 amino acids. V was clipped by 2 bases and J by 4 bases; unmatched bases: 13. Germline lookup yields CDR1 GTSNPN and CDR2 SVGIG (reference sequence). CDR3 residues: CAWSLGTDALFYGYTF. DNA of the CDR3: TGTGCCTGGAGTCTCGGGACAGACGCTCTATTCTATGGCTACACCTTC.

This clone is a singleton in its sample. CDR3 in amino acids: CAISEGQAYEQYF. In nucleotides, the CDR3 is TGTGCCATCAGTGAAGGACAGGCCTACGAGCAGTACTTC. The chain carries TRBV10-3 and TRBJ2-7, with TRBD1 identical over 7 bases. The CDR3 runs 13 residues. CDR1 and CDR2 from the germline V gene are ENHRY and SYGVKD. Trimming at V came to 3 bases and at J to 2 bases, leaving 1 base not matched to a gene.

The chain has TRBV28 and TRBJ2-5, with TRBD2 matching 12 bases. Germline loops: CDR1 MDHEN, CDR2 SYDVKM. The CDR3 runs 15 residues. V was pared by 3 bases and J by 1 base, with 0 bases of the junction left unmatched. CDR3 residues: CASSLTSGGQETQYF. Here the CDR3 DNA reads TGTGCCAGCAGTTTGACTAGCGGGGGCCAAGAGACCCAGTACTTC.

This clone was picked up one time. The chain has TRBV3-1 (or the pseudogene TRBV3-2) and TRBJ1-2; D is uncertain. This CDR3 has 13 amino acids. V gave up 1 base and J gave up 5 bases, with 8 bases separating them. Germline loops: CDR1 LGHDT, CDR2 YNNKEL (reference sequence). The CDR3, as DNA: TGTGCCAGCAGCCAAGTCCGGGAGTATGGCTACACCTTC. This gives the protein CASSQVREYGYTF.

The J gene is TRBJ1-1, the V gene TRBV30, with TRBD1 as a possible D gene (5 bases). Trimming took 2 bases from V and 1 from J, leaving 11 bases between them. The CDR3 has 14 residues. The germline V gene has CDR1 GTSNPN and CDR2 SVGIG (reference sequence). The CDR3 here is CAWSKGTANTEAFF. DNA for the CDR3: TGTGCCTGGAGTAAGGGGACTGCGAACACTGAAGCTTTCTTT.

J is TRBJ2-3 and V is TRBV11-2, with TRBD2 matching over 8 bases. This CDR3 has 16 residues. CDR1 SGHAT and CDR2 FQNNGV come from the germline V gene. The V and J ends lost 2 bases and 6 bases, in that order; junction bases with no gene match: 10. CDR3 residues: CASSLSIGRASDTQYF. The CDR3 coding sequence is TGTGCCAGCAGCTTAAGCATCGGGAGGGCCAGCGATACGCAGTATTTT.

The chain carries TRBV9 and TRBJ2-1; perhaps TRBD2 as D (5 bases). Trimming stripped 2 bases from V and 0 bases from J, with 18 bases between. Germline V lookup: CDR1 SGDLS, CDR2 YYNGEE. This CDR3 has 18 amino acids. This chain's CDR3 is CASSVEPFSASSYNEQFF. CDR3 coding DNA: TGTGCCAGCAGCGTGGAGCCCTTTAGCGCGAGCTCCTACAATGAGCAGTTCTTC.

The gene calls are TRBV27 and TRBJ2-7; 11 positions agree with TRBD1. The CDR3 runs 15 residues. The V gene end was trimmed by 6 bases and the J gene end by 2 bases; junction bases not matched to a gene: 6. Germline assignment: CDR1 MNHEY and CDR2 SMNVEV (reference sequence). CDR3 in DNA: TGTGCCAGCAGCCCTGGACAGGGGGCAACCTACGAGCAGTACTTC. It specifies CASSPGQGATYEQYF.

The chain employs TRBV27 and TRBJ2-5; 8 bases agree with TRBD2. The junction had 5 bases not matched to a gene; V was cut back by 0 bases and J by 2 bases. This CDR3 region has 16 residues. The germline V gene encodes CDR1 MNHEY and CDR2 SMNVEV (reference sequence). The CDR3 loop reads CASSLSPSGLQETQYF. In DNA, the CDR3 is TGTGCCAGCAGTTTATCCCCTAGCGGGTTACAAGAGACCCAGTACTTC.

This chain connects TRBV7-8 to TRBJ2-1; TRBD2 matches 12 bases. This CDR3 is built from 15 residues. V was clipped by 4 bases and J by 8 bases; unmatched bases: 6. Per the germline V gene, CDR1 is SGHVS and CDR2 is FQNEAQ. The CDR3 nucleotides are TGTGCCAGCAGCTCGACTAGCGGGAGATGGGATGAGCAGTTCTTC. Translation: CASSSTSGRWDEQFF.

The chain has TRBV13 and TRBJ1-5; perhaps TRBD1 as D (5 bases). Per germline, CDR1 PRHDT and CDR2 FYEKMQ (reference sequence). The CDR3 runs 14 residues. V shed 1 base and J shed 7 bases, with 11 bases lying between them. CDR3 bases: TGTGCCAGCAGCTTAGACCGAACAGGACAGCCCCAGCATTTT. The encoded protein is CASSLDRTGQPQHF. Looking up the rest from reference TRBV13 and TRBJ1-5 gives the full variable domain: AAGVIQSPRHLIKEKRETATLKCYPIPRHDTVYWYQQGPGQDPQFLISFYEKMQSDKGSIPDRFSAQQFSDYHSELNMSSLELGDSALYFCASSLDRTGQPQHFGDGTRLSIL.

The chain couples TRBV5-1 to TRBJ2-5; TRBD1 is a possible D gene (6 bases). The CDR3 is 13 amino acids. CDR1 SGHRS and CDR2 YFSETQ come from the germline V gene. V shed 2 bases and J shed 2 bases, with 7 bases lying between them. This CDR3 is CASSFGQQETQYF. The CDR3, as DNA: TGCGCCAGCAGCTTCGGACAGCAAGAGACCCAGTACTTC.